Following are 21 T cell receptor beta chains from one sample sequenced in a study of T-cell reconstitution after alpha-beta-depleted transplantation in children. Researchers prepared the TCRbeta library using unique molecular identifiers, the study reports. One entry per CDR3 protein results from TCRdb running MiXCR on the PCR reads. The sample carries 200,000 to 250,000 distinct CDR3 sequences, about 9.5% recorded once. Source: PBMCs from the stem cell graft donor, taken from the stem cell graft. Receptors were obtained from a human donor who donated a stem cell graft to a child with acute lymphoblastic leukemia.

In its sample, this clonotype was seen many times. J is TRBJ2-2 and V is TRBV7-8; D not resolved. Germline CDR1 and CDR2: SGHVS and FQNEAQ. This CDR3 contains 15 residues. Trimming removed 5 bases at V and 0 bases at J, with 10 bases between. This chain's CDR3 is CASSAPWANTGELFF. Here the CDR3 DNA reads TGTGCCAGCAGCGCCCCTTGGGCGAACACCGGGGAGCTGTTTTTT.

The chain uses TRBV6-5 and TRBJ2-1; D is unresolved. V gave up 0 bases and J gave up 7 bases, with 16 bases separating them. This CDR3 spans 16 amino acids. Germline values: CDR1 MNHEY, CDR2 SVGAGI. For the CDR3, the DNA is TGTGCCAGCAGTTACTCCCCCGGGTCTCTAAGGAATGAGCAGTTCTTC. Protein product: CASSYSPGSLRNEQFF.

J is TRBJ1-4 and V is TRBV15, with TRBD1 matching over 11 bases. This CDR3 comprises 16 residues. J gave up 9 bases and V 2 bases, and 8 bases lay outside the gene matches. Germline CDR1 reads LNHNV; CDR2 reads YYDKDF (reference sequence). The CDR3 reads CATSRRGQGATKKLFF. CDR3 DNA sequence: TGTGCCACCAGCAGAAGAGGACAGGGGGCTACGAAAAAACTGTTTTTT.

Remarks on this clonotype: An end of the junction differs from the germline gene, which may be a read error. The rearrangement joins TRBV10-1 to TRBJ1-1, with TRBD1 as a possible D gene (5 bases). The CDR3 runs to 14 residues. From germline, CDR1 is WNHNN and CDR2 SYGVQD (reference sequence). CDR3: CSSSDGGPDTEAFF. The CDR3 DNA is TGCTCCAGCAGTGATGGGGGACCGGACACTGAAGCTTTCTTT.

This clonotype was seen at least ten times. V gene TRBV5-1 combines with J gene TRBJ2-3; D uncertain. Trimming pared 6 bases from V and 5 bases from J, leaving 16 bases between. Germline V gene data show CDR1 as SGHRS and CDR2 as YFSETQ. The CDR3 sequence is 14 residues long. The chain's CDR3 is CASTLTPVGDTQYF. For the CDR3, the DNA is TGCGCCAGCACCCTCACTCCGGTCGGAGATACGCAGTATTTT.

As concerns this clonotype: Because it lacks the conserved phenylalanine or tryptophan at the end, this CDR3 is likely a read error. Because the CDR3's place on the DNA is in doubt, the DNA is left out and the CDR3 is given as listed by TCRdb. The rearrangement links TRBV24-1 to TRBJ2-7. The CDR3 is 9 residues long, ends included. Germline CDR1 reads KGHDR; CDR2 reads SFDVKD. The CDR3: CATSDRPIY.

This clonotype has just a few counts. Germline is not matched at one junction end, which may reflect a read error. The chain is built from TRBV5-1 and TRBJ1-1; 8 bases line up with TRBD1. The CDR3 covers 15 residues. Germline values: CDR1 SGHRS, CDR2 YFSETQ. The CDR3 coding sequence is TGCGCCAGCAGCTTGGCCGGGACAGGTAACACTGAAGTTTTCTTT. It codes for CASSLAGTGNTEVFF.

V gene TRBV10-1 combines with J gene TRBJ1-1; a weak D match, TRBD1 (5 bases). This CDR3 contains 14 residues. Per the germline V gene, CDR1 is WNHNN and CDR2 is SYGVQD (reference sequence). Trimming cost V 2 bases and J 1 base, with 8 bases left between them. The CDR3 DNA is TGCGCCAGCAGTGAGAAGGGGAAGAACACTGAAGCTTTCTTT. This encodes CASSEKGKNTEAFF.

This clonotype was picked up many times. V usage is TRBV7-8 and J usage is TRBJ2-1; 9 bases match TRBD1. J gave up 4 bases and V 9 bases, and 22 bases lay outside the gene matches. Germline V gene sequence: CDR1 SGHVS, CDR2 FQNEAQ. This CDR3 has 19 residues. CDR3 DNA: TGTGCCAGAGAGGAAAACAGGGGGCTCCCCTCCTCTACATACAATGAGCAGTTCTTC. As protein: CAREENRGLPSSTYNEQFF.

This clonotype has at least ten counts. The genes are TRBV20-1 and TRBJ1-1; TRBD1 aligns across 7 bases. Losses at the gene ends were 3 bases for V and 6 bases for J; bases not matched to a gene: 4. The germline gives CDR1 DFQATT, CDR2 SNEGSKA (reference sequence). The CDR3 is 12 residues long. The CDR3 DNA sequence: TGCAGTGCTAGGACAGGGAGCGCTGAAGCTTTCTTT. Amino acid sequence: CSARTGSAEAFF.

This clonotype was seen ten or more times. J is TRBJ1-2 and V is TRBV6-5; the D gene is possibly TRBD1 (5 bases). CDR1 is MNHEY and CDR2 is SVGAGI in the germline V gene. The V and J ends lost 2 bases and 7 bases respectively, with 14 bases between them. The CDR3 is 14 residues long. CDR3 nucleotide sequence: TGTGCCAGCAGTTACGGGGCCGTCACCTCTGGCTACACCTTC. It encodes CASSYGAVTSGYTF.

The rearrangement links TRBV7-9 to TRBJ1-4; TRBD1 aligns across 9 bases. The germline CDR1 and CDR2 sequences are SEHNR and FQNEAQ (reference sequence). V dropped 5 bases and J dropped 1; count of bases not matched to a gene: 5. The CDR3 is made up of 16 amino acids. The chain's CDR3 is CASSIGQGQTNEKLFF. The CDR3 DNA follows: TGTGCCAGCAGCATCGGACAGGGGCAAACTAATGAAAAACTGTTTTTT.

This clonotype was seen more than once but under ten times. The V call is TRBV5-1, the J call TRBJ1-4, with D possibly matching TRBD1 (5 bases). The CDR3 is 15 residues long. V was trimmed by 1 base and J by 8 bases, leaving 15 bases between them. Germline CDR1 is SGHRS and CDR2 is YFSETQ. CDR3 sequence (DNA): TGCGCCAGCAGCTTGCTTGCAGGGACGGGGGAAAAACTGTTTTTT. Protein: CASSLLAGTGEKLFF.

This clonotype was seen repeatedly, ten times or more. The V gene is TRBV12-3 or TRBV12-4, the J gene TRBJ2-1, with TRBD1 matching 7 bases. The CDR3 consists of 15 residues. J lost 3 bases, V lost 6 bases, and 8 bases had no gene match. In DNA form, the CDR3 reads TGTGCCAGCAGGAGAACAGGGGAAAGCTACAATGAGCAGTTCTTC. This sequence encodes CASRRTGESYNEQFF.

The chain recombines TRBV7-2 with TRBJ1-3; D perhaps matches TRBD1 (6 bases). The CDR3 spans 14 residues. Germline values: CDR1 SGHTA, CDR2 FQGNSA. V was pared by 1 base and J by 7 bases, with 11 bases between. CDR3 sequence: CASSLGGGSNTIYF. CDR3 bases: TGTGCCAGCAGCTTAGGAGGGGGGAGTAACACCATATATTTT.

This clonotype was counted only a few times. This chain uses TRBV29-1 with TRBJ2-7, with TRBD1 matching 9 bases. The germline CDR1 and CDR2 sequences are SQVTM and ANQGSEA. Trimming removed 1 base from V and 5 bases from J; junction bases left unmatched: 6. The CDR3 consists of 14 residues. CDR3 residues: CSVEAGQGLDEQYF. CDR3 nucleotides: TGCAGCGTTGAAGCTGGACAGGGGCTAGACGAGCAGTACTTC.

The rearrangement joins TRBV28 to TRBJ2-1, with 9 bases aligning to TRBD1. The CDR3 consists of 15 residues. Germline trimming cut 6 bases from V and 8 bases from J; bases unmatched to any gene: 11. CDR1 and CDR2 from the germline V gene are MDHEN and SYDVKM. The CDR3 loop reads CASSPAGQGGDEQFF. In nucleotides, the CDR3 is TGTGCCAGCAGCCCGGCGGGACAGGGCGGGGATGAGCAGTTCTTC.

A few counts support this clonotype. The chain carries TRBV29-1 and TRBJ2-2; D gene unclear. This CDR3 has 13 amino acids. With 3 bases removed from V and 1 base from J, the gap between germline ends came to 6 bases. The germline V gene encodes CDR1 SQVTM and CDR2 ANQGSEA. The CDR3 sequence is CSVDVRNTGELFF. The CDR3 DNA reads as TGCAGCGTTGATGTTCGGAACACCGGGGAGCTGTTTTTT.

A few counts support this clonotype. The chain has TRBV18 and TRBJ1-5; 9 nucleotides match TRBD1. The CDR3 is made up of 16 amino acids. CDR1 KGHSH and CDR2 LQKENI come from the germline V gene. The trim removed 3 bases at V and 2 bases at J, leaving 5 bases unmatched. CDR3 nucleotide sequence: TGTGCCAGCTCACCCCCGGGACAGGGCGGCAATCAGCCCCAGCATTTT. It encodes CASSPPGQGGNQPQHF.

As regards this clonotype: The junction differs from germline at one of its ends, possibly a read error. The chain has TRBV3-1 and TRBJ2-6; D is tentatively TRBD1 or TRBD2 (6 bases each). Germline-derived CDR1 and CDR2 are LGHDT and YNNKEL (reference sequence). The CDR3 is made up of 16 amino acids. CDR3 residues: CASSPEGGYGANVQTF. The CDR3 bases are TGTGCCAGCAGCCCAGAGGGGGGATATGGGGCCAACGTCCAGACTTTC.

This clonotype has ten or more counts. The chain combines TRBV20-1 with TRBJ2-5; tentatively, D is TRBD2 (7 bases). V dropped 6 bases and J dropped 1 base, with 21 bases sitting between them. The CDR3 extends over 16 amino acids. Looked up from germline, CDR1 is DFQATT and CDR2 is SNEGSKA (reference sequence). In nucleotides, the CDR3 is TGCAGTGCCTTTAAGATGAGGGGGGGACTCCAAGAGACCCAGTACTTC. Translating gives CSAFKMRGGLQETQYF.